Detailed here is one T cell receptor (beta chain). This sample was included in a study of blood T cell repertoires in COVID-19. The CDR3 is 15 amino acids. Germline V gene lookup returns CDR1 LGHNA and CDR2 YSLEER. V lost 1 base, J lost 0 bases, and 9 bases lay in between. The data were produced by immunoSEQ multiplex PCR, yet TCRdb's version contains in-frame clones alone and is incomplete. This table has 250,000 or so clones, 85% to 90% appearing once. Sequenced sample: peripheral blood. The chain employs TRBV4-3 and TRBJ1-2; D is unresolved. The TCR comes from a woman in her sixties or seventies with COVID-19, enrolled during active disease. Here the CDR3 reads CASSQARGSNYGYTF. The CDR3 DNA follows: TGCGCCAGCAGCCAAGCCAGAGGGTCTAACTATGGCTACACCTTC.